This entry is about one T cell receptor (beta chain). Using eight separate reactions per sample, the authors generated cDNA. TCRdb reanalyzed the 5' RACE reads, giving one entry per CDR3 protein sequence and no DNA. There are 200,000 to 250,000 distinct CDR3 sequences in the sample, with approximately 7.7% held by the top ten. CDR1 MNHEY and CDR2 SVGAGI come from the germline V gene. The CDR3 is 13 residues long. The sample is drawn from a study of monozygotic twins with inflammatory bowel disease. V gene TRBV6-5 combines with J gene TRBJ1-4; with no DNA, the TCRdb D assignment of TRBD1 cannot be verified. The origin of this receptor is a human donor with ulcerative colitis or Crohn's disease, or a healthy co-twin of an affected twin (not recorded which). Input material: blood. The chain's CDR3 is CASSPQGREKLFF.